The present entry profiles one T cell receptor (beta chain) with its context. Its recognized antigen is unknown. Nothing much larger sits one base from this clone, and base qualities are not available. The label giving this sample's time point can be read as: about a year on ibrutinib. For TCR beta library preparation, roughly 2.2 micrograms of genomic DNA was extracted from cryopreserved PBMCs. Longitudinal blood samples from CLL patients receiving ibrutinib monotherapy were subjected to high-throughput TCR beta sequencing. Patients were enrolled in a phase 2 open-label single-center ibrutinib monotherapy trial. The sample comes from a study of cytotoxic CD8 clonotypes in ibrutinib-treated CLL (dated by TCRdb to the early 2020s). Background for the entire study: The cohort was composed of about 10 relapsed/refractory and approximately 16 treatment-naive patients; IGHV unmutated status was identified in 17 patients. Responses were partial in roughly 24 patients and complete in 2; after median around 68 months follow-up, some 14 stayed in remission and some twelve progressed. Samples at response were collected after a median of roughly 13 months of treatment, with a range of about 6 to 40 months. On average, each sample had 255,043 productive templates and more than 75,000 productive rearrangements. Longitudinal samples were available for about 30% of the roughly 86 trial participants. Cryopreserved peripheral blood mononuclear cells were obtained prior to treatment, at the time of response, and at either disease progression or sustained remission. Every remission and progressive disease sample was obtained while ibrutinib was still being received by the patients. Broad study findings and their caveats: Public clonotypes were rare and either shrank or stayed stable during treatment, and the rise in clonality at ibrutinib response reflected expansion of private clonotypes. Sustained-remission and progressing patients did not have matched sampling times, and lymph node repertoires were not examined. Baseline clonality was found to be higher than that of age-matched healthy donors and was strongly correlated with circulating CD8+ T-cell counts. Clonality rose at ibrutinib response, remained stable during sustained remission, and dropped back toward baseline at progression.

Trimming takes 3 bases from V and 0 bases from J, and the germline ends sit 0 bases apart. From a lookup of the germline V gene, CDR1 and CDR2 are MDHEN and SYDVKM. Its CDR3 holds 12 amino acids, cysteine through phenylalanine. Kept here is only the CDR3 DNA, which spans 36 bases and is read in frame from base 1. A MiSeq instrument was used for deep resolution sequencing, which targeted depths ranging from 1 in 1 million up to 1 in 200,000 T cells, with coverage averaging 10x for each clonotype. TCR beta libraries were generated with the immunoSEQ hsTCRB Kit. Per the authors' processing: The data were analyzed with ImmunoSEQ Analyzer and ImmunoSEQ Data Assistant, and V, D and J gene assignments followed IMGT definitions. Clonality, with values ranging from 0 to 1, was calculated as one minus the normalized Shannon entropy of productive rearrangement frequencies. Public clonotype analysis was restricted to overrepresented clonotypes comprising at least 0.05% of each patient's repertoire. Roughly 13 age-matched healthy donor repertoires from immuneACCESS were used as controls for clonality. TCRdb carries this immuneACCESS record with in-frame sequences only. Its versions omit some clonotypes, under half of them owing to an unresolved V gene in the studies checked, with the rest unexplained. V, J and clone size are taken as reported in that table, and D and trimming were inferred from the DNA itself. For this sample the table gives 50,000 to 75,000 clones, of which approximately 71% were detected only once. The top ten clones comprise 43% of the sample.

The sequence links TRBV28 to TRBJ1-3; confidence is insufficient to name the D gene. The source material was PBMCs, sampled after 12 months of ibrutinib treatment. This TCR derives from a human donor with chronic lymphocytic leukemia. The sequenced DNA is TGTGCCAGCAGTTTCTCTGGAAACACCATATATTTT. This sequence encodes CASSFSGNTIYF.